Listed here are 15 T cell receptor beta chains from one sample, sequenced in a study of beta chain features in type 1 diabetes. Of the isolated RNA, all was reverse transcribed, and so the sequenced material was expressed TCRB transcripts. The data were produced by immunoSEQ multiplex PCR, yet TCRdb's version contains in-frame clones alone and is incomplete. The table has more than 300,000 clones, more than 12% seen once; the top ten hold about 0.019%. The sequencing sample was made of naive CD4+ T cells from blood. The source is a woman younger than 35 in good health.

A few counts support this clone. The chain couples TRBV30 to TRBJ1-5; D uncertain. Germline CDR1 reads GTSNPN; CDR2 reads SVGIG (reference sequence). This CDR3 spans 12 amino acids. V lost 0 bases and J lost 3, with 3 bases in between. CDR3 DNA sequence: TGTGCCTGGAGTGTCCACAATCAGCCCCAGCATTTT. Translating it yields CAWSVHNQPQHF.

The V call is TRBV10-3, the J call TRBJ2-5; 11 nucleotides line up with TRBD2. V lost 3 bases and J lost 3; bases outside the gene matches: 9. Germline assignment: CDR1 ENHRY and CDR2 SYGVKD. The CDR3 spans 17 residues. DNA of the CDR3: TGTGCCATCAGTGATAGGCTTTCGACTAGCGGGGAAGAGACCCAGTACTTC. Amino acids: CAISDRLSTSGEETQYF.

This clone was found a few times. The genes are TRBV7-9 and TRBJ2-3; 12 bases are shared with TRBD1. Germline V CDR1 and CDR2: SEHNR, FQNEAQ (reference sequence). The CDR3 is 15 residues long. V was clipped by 4 bases and J by 3 bases; unmatched bases: 2. The CDR3 is CASSSGQGATDTQYF. CDR3 sequence (DNA): TGTGCCAGCAGCTCGGGACAGGGGGCAACAGATACGCAGTATTTT.

Only a few counts were recorded for this clone. The gene calls are TRBV10-3 and TRBJ2-2; D gene uncertain. Germline V gene sequence: CDR1 ENHRY, CDR2 SYGVKD. The CDR3 loop spans 13 amino acids. V was pared by 6 bases and J by 2 bases, with 7 bases between. The CDR3 DNA sequence: TGTGCCATCAGCCTAGGAAACACCGGGGAGCTGTTTTTT. As protein: CAISLGNTGELFF.

This clone was counted a few times. The chain is built from TRBV18 and TRBJ2-3; 9 nucleotides match TRBD2. V dropped 1 base and J dropped 2; count of bases not matched to a gene: 4. The CDR3 totals 16 residues. Germline CDR1 KGHSH, CDR2 LQKENI. The CDR3 nucleotides read TGTGCCAGCTCACCACGACTAGCGGAGAACACAGATACGCAGTATTTT. Amino acid sequence: CASSPRLAENTDTQYF.

This clone was found a few times. The genes are TRBV7-2 and TRBJ2-1; TRBD2 aligns across 14 bases. Germline lookup yields CDR1 SGHTA and CDR2 FQGNSA. The CDR3 consists of 15 residues. V was clipped by 6 bases and J by 7 bases; unmatched bases: 5. CDR3 bases: TGTGCCAGCAGGCAAGGACTAGCGGGAGGAAATGAGCAGTTCTTC. Its protein product is CASRQGLAGGNEQFF.

This rearrangement joins TRBV13 to TRBJ2-7; 7 nucleotides agree with TRBD1. The germline V gene has CDR1 PRHDT and CDR2 FYEKMQ (reference sequence). The CDR3 runs 14 residues. Losses at the gene ends were 5 bases for V and 0 bases for J; bases not matched to a gene: 4. Here the CDR3 reads CASSPTGSSYEQYF. Written as DNA, the CDR3 is TGTGCCAGCAGCCCGACAGGGAGCTCCTACGAGCAGTACTTC.

This clone was detected a few times. V usage is TRBV23-1 and J usage is TRBJ1-2; D is uncertain. TRBV23-1 is recorded as an ORF, its role being uncertain. The CDR3 is 17 amino acids. Trimming removed 4 bases from V and 8 bases from J, with 26 bases in between. The CDR3 sequence: CASSPPDVGRTRRGYTF. CDR3 coding DNA: TGCGCCAGCAGTCCACCGGATGTAGGACGAACTCGGAGGGGCTACACCTTC.

The gene calls are TRBV6-5 and TRBJ2-1; D call uncertain. Germline V lookup: CDR1 MNHEY, CDR2 SVGAGI. V was cut by 7 bases and J by 0 bases, with 10 bases left in between. There are 14 residues in the CDR3. In DNA form, the CDR3 reads TGTGCCAGCACGAACTTGAGCTCCTACAATGAGCAGTTCTTC. It specifies CASTNLSSYNEQFF.

The rearrangement links TRBV28 to TRBJ1-2, with 7 bases fitting TRBD1. The CDR3 runs to 16 residues. V gave up 6 bases and J gave up 4 bases; unmatched junction bases: 14. Germline loops: CDR1 MDHEN, CDR2 SYDVKM. This CDR3 is CASSLLTGLNVYGYTF. CDR3 bases: TGTGCCAGCAGCCTTCTGACAGGGTTAAACGTCTATGGCTACACCTTC.

This clone has only a few counts. The conserved closing phenylalanine or tryptophan is absent in this CDR3, likely reflecting a read error. No DNA is shown, since the ends of the CDR3 on it are uncertain; the CDR3 is the one TCRdb lists. V usage is TRBV5-6 and J usage is TRBJ2-3; the D call of TRBD1 is as the table states it, not checked on the DNA. Germline V CDR1 and CDR2: SGHDT, YYEEEE. The CDR3 totals 11 residues, both ends included. CDR3: CASSSRDSVLY.

The chain couples TRBV2 to TRBJ2-7; D not resolved. This CDR3 is built from 10 residues. Germline V gene data show CDR1 as SNHLY and CDR2 as FYNNEI. Trimming left V 6 bases short and J 6 bases short, with 6 bases between. In DNA, the CDR3 is TGTGCCAGCAGATACACCGAGCAGTACTTC. It codes for CASRYTEQYF.

This rearrangement joins TRBV5-4 to TRBJ1-2; perhaps TRBD1 as D (5 bases). The CDR3 covers 13 residues. Per the germline V gene, CDR1 is SGHNT and CDR2 is YYREEE (reference sequence). V was cut by 7 bases and J by 1 base, with 11 bases left in between. The CDR3 is CASQGGINYGYTF. DNA for the CDR3: TGTGCCAGCCAGGGAGGGATTAACTATGGCTACACCTTC.

The chain carries TRBV11-2 and TRBJ2-5, with 7 bases matching TRBD1. V shed 0 bases and J 3 bases; nucleotides not matched to a gene: 7. Germline V gene lookup returns CDR1 SGHAT and CDR2 FQNNGV. CDR3 length: 16 residues. For the CDR3, the DNA is TGTGCCAGCAGCTTAGATATGTTAGGGGGCGAAGAGACCCAGTACTTC. This gives the protein CASSLDMLGGEETQYF.

This clone has more than one count but fewer than ten. This chain uses TRBV6-5 with TRBJ2-7, with D unresolved. V dropped 8 bases and J dropped 4 bases, with 6 bases sitting between them. The CDR3 covers 10 residues. From germline, CDR1 is MNHEY and CDR2 SVGAGI. The CDR3 region has the DNA TGTGCCAGCGGTAGATACGAGCAGTACTTC. It encodes CASGRYEQYF.